Shown below are 13 T cell receptor beta chains from a single sample sequenced in a study of cytomegalovirus exposure and HLA in healthy donors. Primers: 60 Vbeta forward and 13 Jbeta reverse. Here immunoSEQ multiplex PCR was the method, and the copy in TCRdb shows in-frame clones only, minus some. Altogether approximately 150,000 clones are present, 72% being singletons, with the ten largest covering 2% to 3%. The sample consisted of PBMCs. Every receptor here comes from a human donor in good health.

This chain joins TRBV18 and TRBJ1-2, with 10 bases matching TRBD1. V lost 3 bases to trimming and J lost 2 bases; unmatched junction nucleotides: 6. Germline-derived CDR1 and CDR2 are KGHSH and LQKENI. The CDR3 has 16 residues. The CDR3 DNA reads as TGTGCCAGCTCACCGGACAGGGGGGGAACGAACTATGGCTACACCTTC. Amino acids: CASSPDRGGTNYGYTF.

This chain uses TRBV7-9 with TRBJ2-7; tentative D call: TRBD1 (6 bases). Trimming pared 3 bases from V and 7 bases from J, leaving 19 bases between. The germline V gene has CDR1 SEHNR and CDR2 FQNEAQ (reference sequence). The CDR3 spans 15 residues. The CDR3 is CASSFSQGWGHEQYF. DNA of the CDR3: TGTGCCAGCAGCTTCTCACAGGGTTGGGGCCATGAGCAGTACTTC.

The J gene is TRBJ2-2, the V gene TRBV2, with a weak D call TRBD1 (6 bases). CDR3 size: 18 residues. Trimming shortened V by 3 bases and J by 1 base, and 18 bases separated the two germline ends. The germline V gene encodes CDR1 SNHLY and CDR2 FYNNEI. The CDR3, as DNA: TGTGCCAGCAGTGACATGGCCCTGATCAGGGGGAACACCGGGGAGCTGTTTTTT. It specifies CASSDMALIRGNTGELFF. The full variable domain, rest sourced from reference TRBV2 and TRBJ2-2, is EPEVTQTPSHQVTQMGQEVILRCVPISNHLYFYWYRQILGQKVEFLVSFYNNEISEKSEIFDDQFSVERPDGSNFTLKIRSTKLEDSAMYFCASSDMALIRGNTGELFFGEGSRLTVL.

The rearrangement links TRBV7-9 to TRBJ2-7; the match to TRBD2 covers 12 bases. The germline V gene encodes CDR1 SEHNR and CDR2 FQNEAQ (reference sequence). V shed 5 bases, J shed 2 bases, and the junction held 4 bases outside the gene matches. CDR3 length equals 15 residues. This CDR3 is CASSTRLAGAYEQYF. Here the CDR3 DNA reads TGTGCCAGCAGCACACGACTAGCGGGGGCCTACGAGCAGTACTTC.

V usage is TRBV6-5 and J usage is TRBJ1-1; D is possibly TRBD1 (5 bases). Trimming shortened V by 6 bases and J by 2 bases, and 13 bases separated the two germline ends. CDR3 size: 14 residues. CDR1 is MNHEY, CDR2 SVGAGI, per germline. The DNA for the CDR3 is TGTGCCAGCAGACCCGGGGGGACCAACACTGAAGCTTTCTTT. It encodes CASRPGGTNTEAFF.

V and J are TRBV15 and TRBJ1-1; maybe TRBD1 (5 bases). The length of the CDR3 is 16 residues. The V gene's germline CDR1 is LNHNV and CDR2 YYDKDF (reference sequence). V lost 5 bases, J lost 1 base, and 17 bases lay in between. The CDR3 sequence: CATSGGRTLTNTEAFF. Here the CDR3 DNA reads TGTGCCACCAGCGGAGGAAGGACACTAACGAACACTGAAGCTTTCTTT. Supplemented by reference TRBV15 and TRBJ1-1, the full variable domain reads DAMVIQNPRYQVTQFGKPVTLSCSQTLNHNVMYWYQQKSSQAPKLLFHYYDKDFNNEADTPDNFQSRRPNTSFCFLDIRSPGLGDTAMYLCATSGGRTLTNTEAFFGQGTRLTVV.

The chain recombines TRBV7-3 with TRBJ2-1, with 8 bases fitting TRBD2. The CDR3 is 14 residues long. CDR1 SGHTA and CDR2 FQGTGA come from the germline V gene. The V segment lost 6 bases and the J segment 6 bases; nucleotides outside the gene matches: 7. CDR3 in DNA: TGTGCCAGCAGTATAGCGGGGAGGGGCAATGAGCAGTTCTTC. Translated: CASSIAGRGNEQFF.

The chain recombines TRBV5-1 with TRBJ1-1; D is undetermined. Germline V gives CDR1 SGHRS, CDR2 YFSETQ. This CDR3 comprises 15 residues. V dropped 4 bases and J dropped 7 bases, with 20 bases sitting between them. Here the CDR3 DNA reads TGCGCCAGCAGCCTAAGTCCAGCGGAATTCGGTGAAGCTTTCTTT. It is translated as CASSLSPAEFGEAFF. The full variable domain, with the rest looked up from reference TRBV5-1 and TRBJ1-1, is KAGVTQTPRYLIKTRGQQVTLSCSPISGHRSVSWYQQTPGQGLQFLFEYFSETQRNKGNFPGRFSGRQFSNSRSEMNVSTLELGDSALYLCASSLSPAEFGEAFFGQGTRLTVV.

The chain couples TRBV7-9 to TRBJ1-1, with D hard to call. The V end was cut by 7 bases, the J end by 5 bases, with 11 bases between. Germline values: CDR1 SEHNR, CDR2 FQNEAQ (reference sequence). The CDR3 is 12 amino acids. CDR3 nucleotide sequence: TGTGCCAGCAACGGGGTAGAGACTGAAGCTTTCTTT. Amino acids: CASNGVETEAFF. Drawing the rest from reference TRBV7-9 and TRBJ1-1, the complete variable domain is DTGVSQNPRHKITKRGQNVTFRCDPISEHNRLYWYRQTLGQGPEFLTYFQNEAQLEKSRLLSDRFSAERPKGSFSTLEIQRTEQGDSAMYLCASNGVETEAFFGQGTRLTVV.

The V gene is TRBV25-1, the J gene TRBJ1-2; 8 bases map to TRBD1. The CDR3 has 16 residues. In germline, CDR1 is MGHDK, CDR2 SYGVNS. The V segment lost 3 bases and the J segment 8 bases; nucleotides outside the gene matches: 14. The CDR3: CASSDSRQGPYQGYTF. Here the CDR3 DNA reads TGTGCCAGCAGTGATTCAAGACAGGGGCCCTATCAGGGCTACACCTTC.

The chain employs TRBV5-8 and TRBJ1-5; TRBD1 aligns across 8 bases. J was trimmed by 3 bases and V by 3 bases; bases with no gene match: 2. The CDR3 is 14 residues long. Germline CDR1 reads SGHTS; CDR2 reads YDEGEE. The CDR3 loop reads CASSWTGTNQPQHF. For the CDR3, the DNA is TGTGCCAGCAGCTGGACAGGGACCAATCAGCCCCAGCATTTT.

The V gene is TRBV9, the J gene TRBJ2-7; 10 bases line up with TRBD1. In germline, CDR1 is SGDLS, CDR2 YYNGEE. The V and J ends lost 3 bases and 6 bases, in that order; junction bases with no gene match: 0. The CDR3 totals 12 residues. The CDR3 DNA reads as TGTGCCAGCAGCGGGACAGGGGGCGAGCAGTACTTC. Residues: CASSGTGGEQYF.

The chain carries TRBV5-4 and TRBJ2-1; D is perhaps TRBD1 (6 bases). CDR1 and CDR2 from the germline V gene are SGHNT and YYREEE (reference sequence). The V and J ends lost 5 bases and 7 bases respectively, with 13 bases between them. This CDR3 is built from 13 residues. CDR3 in amino acids: CASRKNQGNEQFF. The CDR3 nucleotides read TGTGCCAGCAGAAAAAACCAGGGGAATGAGCAGTTCTTC.